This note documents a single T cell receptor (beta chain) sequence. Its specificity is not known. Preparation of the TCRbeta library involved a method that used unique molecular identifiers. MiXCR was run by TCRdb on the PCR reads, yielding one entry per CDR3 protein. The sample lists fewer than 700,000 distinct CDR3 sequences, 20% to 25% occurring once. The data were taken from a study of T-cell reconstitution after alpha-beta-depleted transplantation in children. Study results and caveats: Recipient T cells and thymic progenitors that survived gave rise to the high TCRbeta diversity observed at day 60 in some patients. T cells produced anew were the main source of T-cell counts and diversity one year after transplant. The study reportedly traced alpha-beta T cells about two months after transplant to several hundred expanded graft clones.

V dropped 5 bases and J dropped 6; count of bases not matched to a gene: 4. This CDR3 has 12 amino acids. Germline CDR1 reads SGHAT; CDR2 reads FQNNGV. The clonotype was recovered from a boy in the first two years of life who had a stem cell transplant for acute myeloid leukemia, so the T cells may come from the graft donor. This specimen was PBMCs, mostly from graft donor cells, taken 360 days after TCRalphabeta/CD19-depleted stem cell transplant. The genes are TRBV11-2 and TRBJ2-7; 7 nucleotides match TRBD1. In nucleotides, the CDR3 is TGTGCCAGCAGCGCAGACAGGGCCGAGCAGTACGTC. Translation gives CASSADRAEQYV.